This passage covers 29 T cell receptor beta chains from one sample sequenced in a study of OX40 agonist ivuxolimab in advanced cancers. The assay was immunoSEQ multiplex PCR, and TCRdb's table has in-frame clones only and misses some. The table records tens of thousands of clones, around nine tenths of them present only once. The sample in question was CD4+ or CD8+ T cells sorted from blood, obtained in a trial of the OX40 agonist ivuxolimab. The source of these receptors is an adult with an advanced solid tumor such as melanoma, head and neck, liver or kidney cancer.

This clone was seen only a few times. CDR3 residues: CAWSVGDSRANQPQHF. The CDR3 nucleotides are TGTGCCTGGAGTGTAGGCGACAGCAGAGCCAATCAGCCCCAGCATTTT. The chain combines TRBV30 with TRBJ1-5, with D possibly being TRBD1 (5 bases). The V end was cut by 0 bases, the J end by 3 bases, with 15 bases between. Germline V gene data show CDR1 as GTSNPN and CDR2 as SVGIG (reference sequence). This CDR3 has 16 amino acids.

The V gene is TRBV27, the J gene TRBJ2-4; the match to TRBD1 covers 11 bases. Germline lookup yields CDR1 MNHEY and CDR2 SMNVEV (reference sequence). CDR3 length: 19 amino acids. The junction had 10 bases not matched to a gene; V was cut back by 3 bases and J by 0 bases. The CDR3 nucleotides are TGTGCCAGCAGTTTCGTCCCGGGACAGGGGGAACTAGCCAAAAACATTCAGTACTTC. Encoded protein: CASSFVPGQGELAKNIQYF.

V and J are TRBV19 and TRBJ2-4; the match to TRBD2 covers 11 bases. The CDR3 loop spans 13 amino acids. V was clipped by 6 bases and J by 8 bases; unmatched bases: 3. CDR1 and CDR2 (germline): LNHDA, SQIVND (reference sequence). CDR3 loop: CASSLAGGDIQYF. The DNA for the CDR3 is TGTGCCAGTAGCCTAGCGGGAGGTGACATTCAGTACTTC.

The chain is built from TRBV19 and TRBJ1-5; D unresolved. CDR1 and CDR2 (germline): LNHDA, SQIVND (reference sequence). This CDR3 region has 16 residues. Trimming cost V 1 base and J 0 bases, with 10 bases left between them. CDR3 in DNA: TGTGCCAGTAGTATAGCGGCAGAGCATAGCAATCAGCCCCAGCATTTT. Translating gives CASSIAAEHSNQPQHF. Supplemented by reference TRBV19 and TRBJ1-5, the full variable domain reads DGGITQSPKYLFRKEGQNVTLSCEQNLNHDAMYWYRQDPGQGLRLIYYSQIVNDFQKGDIAEGYSVSREKKESFPLTVTSAQKNPTAFYLCASSIAAEHSNQPQHFGDGTRLSIL.

V gene TRBV10-2 combines with J gene TRBJ2-2, with 8 bases lining up with TRBD1. The V gene's germline CDR1 is WSHSY and CDR2 SAAADI. The V segment lost 4 bases and the J segment 11 bases; nucleotides outside the gene matches: 15. This CDR3 contains 16 residues. The CDR3 loop reads CASSVWKDRDKGELFF. In nucleotides, the CDR3 is TGCGCCAGCAGTGTTTGGAAGGACAGGGACAAGGGTGAGCTGTTTTTT.

V and J are TRBV29-1 and TRBJ2-3; 7 nucleotides align to TRBD2. Germline V lookup: CDR1 SQVTM, CDR2 ANQGSEA. This CDR3 has 16 amino acids. Trimming cost V 6 bases and J 0 bases; bases outside gene matches: 12. This CDR3 reads CSVPRGSGVSTDTQYF. The CDR3 DNA follows: TGCAGCGTGCCCCGGGGGAGCGGGGTAAGCACAGATACGCAGTATTTT.

The chain recombines TRBV7-6 with TRBJ2-2, with D possibly being TRBD2 (5 bases). The ends were cut back, 1 base at V and 0 bases at J, with 6 bases in the middle. CDR1 is SGHVS, CDR2 FNYEAQ, per germline. This CDR3 is built from 15 residues. The CDR3 region has the DNA TGTGCCAGCAGCTTAGGGGGAGCGAACACCGGGGAGCTGTTTTTT. Amino acid sequence: CASSLGGANTGELFF.

There are a few counts of this clone. The V gene is TRBV10-3, the J gene TRBJ2-1; weak D call: TRBD2 (6 bases). With 3 bases removed from V and 3 bases from J, the gap between germline ends came to 9 bases. CDR1 is ENHRY and CDR2 is SYGVKD in the germline V gene. The CDR3 runs to 14 residues. CDR3 in amino acids: CAISERLVYNEQFF. The CDR3 DNA reads TGTGCCATCAGTGAACGACTAGTCTACAATGAGCAGTTCTTC.

This sequence joins TRBV30 and TRBJ1-1; D uncertain. Germline CDR1 reads GTSNPN; CDR2 reads SVGIG (reference sequence). Trimming shortened V by 2 bases and J by 0 bases, and 10 bases separated the two germline ends. The CDR3 runs to 14 residues. This chain's CDR3 is CAWSTQFMNTEAFF. CDR3 bases: TGTGCCTGGAGTACCCAGTTCATGAACACTGAAGCTTTCTTT.

The chain uses TRBV27 and TRBJ1-5; possibly TRBD1 for D (5 bases). Trimming shortened V by 5 bases and J by 1 base, and 12 bases separated the two germline ends. Germline assignment: CDR1 MNHEY and CDR2 SMNVEV (reference sequence). This CDR3 region has 15 residues. The CDR3: CASSNRGYSNQPQHF. The CDR3 DNA follows: TGTGCCAGCAGTAACCGGGGGTACAGCAATCAGCCCCAGCATTTT.

This clone was counted a single time. The rearrangement links TRBV7-9 to TRBJ1-2; TRBD1 aligns across 9 bases. CDR3 length: 16 amino acids. The V gene end was trimmed by 5 bases and the J gene end by 3 bases; junction bases not matched to a gene: 10. CDR1 SEHNR and CDR2 FQNEAQ come from the germline V gene (reference sequence). Here the CDR3 DNA reads TGTGCCAGCAGCCAGAGAACGACAGGGGGGGACTATGGCTACACCTTC. This translates into CASSQRTTGGDYGYTF.

This clone was seen more than once but under ten times. The rearrangement links TRBV28 to TRBJ1-2; TRBD1 aligns across 10 bases. After removal of 5 bases from V and 2 bases from J, the junction contained 2 bases not matched to a gene. CDR1 and CDR2 (germline): MDHEN, SYDVKM. CDR3 length: 14 amino acids. The CDR3 loop is CASSQGQGNYGYTF. DNA of the CDR3: TGTGCCAGCAGTCAGGGACAGGGGAACTATGGCTACACCTTC.

This chain joins TRBV6-5 and TRBJ1-2; 7 positions match TRBD1. CDR1 is MNHEY and CDR2 is SVGAGI in the germline V gene. There are 12 residues in the CDR3. V lost 6 bases, J lost 5 bases, and 3 bases stayed unmatched. The CDR3: CASRTGSYGYTF. The CDR3 coding sequence is TGTGCCAGCAGGACAGGGTCATATGGCTACACCTTC.

This CDR3 reads CASGMDRGRKYEQYF. CDR3 coding DNA: TGTGCCAGCGGGATGGACAGGGGGCGTAAGTACGAGCAGTACTTC. The chain employs TRBV6-6 and TRBJ2-7; 11 bases fit TRBD1. Trimming cost V 8 bases and J 4 bases; bases outside gene matches: 10. CDR1 MNHNY and CDR2 SVGAGI come from the germline V gene (reference sequence). The CDR3 runs to 15 residues.

J is TRBJ1-2 and V is TRBV4-3; TRBD1 matches at 7 bases. Germline loops: CDR1 LGHNA, CDR2 YSLEER. V was clipped by 4 bases and J by 5 bases; unmatched bases: 7. The CDR3 runs 14 residues. The CDR3 DNA is TGCGCCAGCAGCCTAGGAGGGGGCGAATATGGCTACACCTTC. It specifies CASSLGGGEYGYTF.

The chain uses TRBV5-1 and TRBJ1-6; D not certain. Trimming shortened V by 7 bases and J by 8 bases, and 7 bases separated the two germline ends. Germline assignment: CDR1 SGHRS and CDR2 YFSETQ. The CDR3 consists of 11 residues. The CDR3: CASGWDSPLHF. CDR3 coding DNA: TGCGCCAGCGGTTGGGATTCACCCCTCCACTTT.

The J gene is TRBJ1-5, the V gene TRBV19, with a tentative D call TRBD1 (5 bases). The germline gives CDR1 LNHDA, CDR2 SQIVND (reference sequence). The CDR3 contains 14 residues. The V gene lost 5 bases and the J gene lost 4 bases, with 12 bases spanning the gap. The CDR3 DNA follows: TGTGCCAGTAGTCAAACAGGTGGAAATCAGCCCCAGCATTTT. Translation gives CASSQTGGNQPQHF.

The chain is built from TRBV9 and TRBJ1-5; D ambiguous. The length of the CDR3 is 15 residues. Trimming left V 0 bases short and J 7 bases short, with 14 bases between. Looked up from germline, CDR1 is SGDLS and CDR2 is YYNGEE. The CDR3 spells CASSVAGADGQPQHF. The CDR3 coding sequence is TGTGCCAGCAGCGTAGCTGGAGCGGATGGCCAGCCCCAGCATTTT.

The chain couples TRBV14 to TRBJ1-2; 10 nucleotides align to TRBD1. The ends lost 4 bases at V and 5 bases at J; junction bases unmatched: 10. This CDR3 contains 16 residues. Germline CDR1 and CDR2: SGHDN and FVKESK. The CDR3 DNA reads as TGTGCCAGCAGCCGAGCGGGGACAGGGGCTGCATATGGCTACACCTTC. It encodes CASSRAGTGAAYGYTF. Based on the CDR3 plus reference TRBV14 and TRBJ1-2, the full variable domain is EAGVTQFPSHSVIEKGQTVTLRCDPISGHDNLYWYRRVMGKEIKFLLHFVKESKQDESGMPNNRFLAERTGGTYSTLKVQPAELEDSGVYFCASSRAGTGAAYGYTFGSGTRLTVV.

J is TRBJ1-3 and V is TRBV4-3; D is perhaps TRBD1 (6 bases). V was cut by 4 bases and J by 4 bases, with 11 bases left in between. The CDR3 loop spans 14 amino acids. Per the germline V gene, CDR1 is LGHNA and CDR2 is YSLEER. The CDR3 here is CASSRTGLGNTIYF. CDR3 nucleotide sequence: TGCGCCAGCAGCCGCACAGGGTTGGGAAACACCATATATTTT.

Worth noting for this clone: The junction does not match germline at one end; this may be a read error. The sample carries other DNA sequences with the same CDR3. J is TRBJ1-6 and V is TRBV18; 7 bases agree with TRBD1. The CDR3 is 13 residues long. Germline V CDR1 and CDR2: KGHSH, LQKENI. This CDR3 reads CASSLGTDSPLHF. The DNA of the CDR3 is TGTGCCAGCTCACTCGGGACAGATTCGCCCCTCCACTTT.

V gene TRBV9 combines with J gene TRBJ2-7; the D is unclear. Germline-derived CDR1 and CDR2 are SGDLS and YYNGEE. The CDR3 has 10 residues. Here the CDR3 DNA reads TGTCCCTCGGGTGCCTACGAGCAGTACTTC. Residues: CPSGAYEQYF. The full variable domain, its missing parts supplied by reference TRBV9 and TRBJ2-7, is DSGVTQTPKHLITATGQRVTLRCSPRSGDLSVYWYQQSLDQGLQFLIQYYNGEERAKGNILERFSAQQFPDLHSELNLSSLELGDSALYFCPSGAYEQYFGPGTRLTVT.

V usage is TRBV7-6 and J usage is TRBJ2-1; tentatively, D is TRBD2 (6 bases). The CDR3 length is 17 residues. Trimming cost V 5 bases and J 8 bases, with 25 bases left between them. CDR1 is SGHVS, CDR2 FNYEAQ, per germline. The CDR3 loop is CASSHITGTASGDEQFF. The CDR3 bases are TGTGCCAGCAGCCATATCACCGGGACCGCATCGGGAGATGAGCAGTTCTTC.

The chain is built from TRBV5-4 and TRBJ2-7; no clear D. V was pared by 4 bases and J by 1 base, with 12 bases between. Germline lookup yields CDR1 SGHNT and CDR2 YYREEE (reference sequence). The CDR3 has 14 amino acids. This CDR3 reads CASSPDLTSYEQYF. The CDR3 nucleotides read TGTGCCAGCAGCCCGGATTTGACTTCCTACGAGCAGTACTTC.

The V and J genes are TRBV28 and TRBJ2-1, with D hard to call. Germline CDR1 and CDR2: MDHEN and SYDVKM. The V end was cut by 3 bases, the J end by 7 bases, with 7 bases between. The CDR3 covers 12 residues. The CDR3 DNA reads as TGTGCCAGCAGTTTGAGGTTAAATGAGCAGTTCTTC. Translation gives CASSLRLNEQFF.

The chain couples TRBV18 to TRBJ1-5, with TRBD1 matching over 12 bases. The length of the CDR3 is 16 residues. Losses at the gene ends were 3 bases for V and 6 bases for J; bases not matched to a gene: 6. Germline V gene lookup returns CDR1 KGHSH and CDR2 LQKENI. CDR3 sequence: CASSPGTGGGRQPQHF. CDR3 nucleotide sequence: TGTGCCAGCTCACCGGGGACAGGGGGCGGCCGTCAGCCCCAGCATTTT.

CDR3 loop: CASSRGLAGEGGQFF. The CDR3 DNA is TGCGCCAGCAGCCGGGGACTAGCGGGGGAGGGTGGGCAGTTCTTC. The rearrangement joins TRBV4-3 to TRBJ2-1, with 14 positions matching TRBD2. The junction had 8 bases not matched to a gene; V was cut back by 4 bases and J by 12 bases. The germline CDR1 and CDR2 sequences are LGHNA and YSLEER. The CDR3 sequence is 15 residues long.

A single count supports this clone. The chain joins TRBV19 to TRBJ2-2, with no clear D. Germline V gene data show CDR1 as LNHDA and CDR2 as SQIVND (reference sequence). This CDR3 region has 12 residues. V was pared by 7 bases and J by 4 bases, with 7 bases between. CDR3: CASNRPTGELFF. The CDR3, as DNA: TGTGCCAGTAATCGGCCCACCGGGGAGCTGTTTTTT.

The chain couples TRBV11-2 to TRBJ2-3; 8 bases map to TRBD2. The CDR3 contains 15 residues. Germline CDR1 reads SGHAT; CDR2 reads FQNNGV. The ends lost 2 bases at V and 5 bases at J; junction bases unmatched: 6. In nucleotides, the CDR3 is TGTGCCAGCAGCTTAAGCGGGGGAAGGATAGATACGCAGTATTTT. It is translated as CASSLSGGRIDTQYF.